The following is a TCR beta chain sequence with its context. Which antigen it targets is not known. No much larger clone exists at a distance of one base, and base qualities are not known. Enrolling through a virtual design, the prospective study's participants ranged in age from roughly 18 to 89 years and lived across 24 United States geographic areas. To assign participants to cohorts, the prospective study relied on clinical history that participants themselves reported in a screening survey and a study questionnaire. Recovered participants in ImmuneRACE Cohort 3 were defined as having two consecutive negative NP/OP PCR tests, clearance from a healthcare professional, or resolution of symptoms. Mobile phlebotomists in the prospective study collected whole blood, serum and a nasopharyngeal or oropharyngeal swab from every participant. Participants in the prospective study had the option to provide additional blood draws and questionnaires over a roughly two-month period. Prospective study blood samples were shipped either frozen or at room temperature before DNA extraction.

This sample is drawn from a study of blood T cell repertoires in COVID-19 (dated by TCRdb to the early 2020s). For the study in its entirety: Samples covering the acute and convalescent phases of COVID-19 were provided by collaborators in the United States, Italy and Spain. The prospective study material was composed of cDNA or gDNA derived from T cells, B-cell-depleted T cells, or PBMCs. Deeply sampled blood TCRbeta repertoires from subjects exposed to, actively infected with, or recovered from COVID-19 were included in the dataset. The repertoires were released in a freely available public database intended as a resource for research on the immune response to SARS-CoV-2. The samples were drawn from two sources: the first 160 participants of the ongoing ImmuneRACE study, and 950 to 1,500 subjects contributed by 6 global collaborators. Nearly every sample came with metadata listing a de-identified subject ID, COVID-19 status, age in years and sex. Where HLA class I and class II types were available, the types were taken from metadata supplied by the sample provider, not from assay-based typing.

TCRbeta CDR3 regions were amplified from genomic DNA using the immunoSEQ Assay, a bias-controlled multiplex PCR. In the source study's methods: The number of nucleated cells in each sample was estimated by amplification of reference gene primers within the assay. Sequence reads were collapsed and filtered to measure the absolute abundance of every unique TCRbeta CDR3 rearrangement. Productive Simpson clonality was computed per sample as the square root of Simpson's diversity index over productive rearrangements. The table was pulled from immuneACCESS by TCRdb, which kept in-frame rearrangements only. Such tables lose some clones; where checked, under half of the loss comes from unresolved V genes, and the rest has no known cause. V, J and clone size are those of that table, while D and trimming were read from the DNA. This sample holds 450,000 to 600,000 clones; roughly 90% were observed only once. About 0.65% of the sample is in the top ten clones.

CDR1 and CDR2, looked up from the germline V gene (reference sequence), are LNHNV and YYDKDF. The CDR3 has 16 amino acids, counting the end cysteine and phenylalanine. Only the CDR3 portion is preserved as DNA: 48 bases, with reading frame beginning at the first base. Trimming at the junction amounts to 3 bases on V and 0 bases on J, and the germline ends lie 12 bases apart. Study-wide findings and limitations: The amount of clinical and demographic metadata varied by source and participant and was provided uncurated.

The material sequenced was PBMCs or T cells enriched from blood (not recorded which). The clonotype comes from a woman aged 18-35 years who had recovered from COVID-19. The chain is made from TRBV15 and TRBJ1-5; TRBD1 could be the D gene, as 5 bases match. The CDR3 sequence is CATSRDAGPSNQPQHF. The DNA sequence is as follows: TGTGCCACCAGCAGGGACGCAGGGCCTAGCAATCAGCCCCAGCATTTT.